This T cell receptor (beta chain) was sequenced in a study of T cell repertoires and Cas9 in healthy adults. Study-wide background: SpCas9-reactive CD4 and CD8 T cells were characterized for potency, cytotoxicity and lineage.

In the case of this clone: Its antigen is still unknown.

Notes on the study in general: Reportedly, SpCas9-reactive effector T cell proliferation and function were mitigated by SpCas9-reactive Tregs in vitro.

TCRdb's copy holds only in-frame clones and misses some; the assay was immunoSEQ multiplex PCR. The sample has fewer than 25,000 clones, less than 95% seen once. Input material: CD4+ effector T cells (CD127+, CD25-, CD137-, CD154-) from PBMCs; culture status not recorded. The sequence came from a human donor in good health.

CDR3 region: CASSDRTISGNTIYF. In nucleotides, the CDR3 is TGTGCCAGTAGTGACAGGACAATCTCTGGAAACACCATATATTTT. This chain joins TRBV19 and TRBJ1-3; possible D gene TRBD1, 6 bases. The germline CDR1 and CDR2 sequences are LNHDA and SQIVND (reference sequence). Trimming pared 5 bases from V and 0 bases from J, leaving 11 bases between. This CDR3 region has 15 residues.